These 19 T cell receptor beta chains came from one sample sequenced in a study of post-analysis software for immune sequencing data (dated by TCRdb to the mid-2010s). Receptor libraries were prepared by PCR. Sequencing instrument: Illumina HiSeq 2500. To reduce PCR and sequencing biases, unique molecular identifiers were incorporated into the TCR beta cDNA libraries. TCRdb reanalyzed the raw reads on its own, using fastp at Q25 for trimming and MiXCR for clone calling, and kept in-frame beta chains. CDR3 protein duplicates are merged, each entry listing the most common genes and DNA. A total of roughly 800,000 distinct CDR3 sequences appear in this sample, 25% to 30% of them only once. The ten largest account for around 0.56% of the sample. Their antigens remain unidentified. General study outcomes and caveats: Four or five TRBV segments, including TRBV5-6, TRBV5-1 and TRBV20-1, were significantly more frequent in patients than controls.

The sequenced material came from blood. These receptors were obtained from a girl aged 10-17 years with multiple sclerosis.

A few counts support this clonotype. The chain combines TRBV3-1 with TRBJ2-5; D might be TRBD1 (5 bases). The CDR3 totals 13 residues. The V gene's germline CDR1 is LGHDT and CDR2 YNNKEL (reference sequence). Trimming removed 6 bases at V and 1 base at J, with 9 bases between. The chain's CDR3 is CASRLDSQETQYF. CDR3 nucleotide sequence: TGTGCCAGCAGACTTGACAGCCAAGAGACCCAGTACTTC.

This sequence joins TRBV27 and TRBJ1-6, with D maybe TRBD1 (6 bases). This CDR3 has 13 residues. Trimming removed 7 bases from V and 7 bases from J, with 11 bases in between. Germline CDR1 is MNHEY and CDR2 is SMNVEV (reference sequence). The CDR3 DNA is TGTGCCAGCATGGGGGCGCAGAATTCACCCCTCCACTTT. Translation: CASMGAQNSPLHF.

The chain is built from TRBV12-3 or TRBV12-4 and TRBJ1-6; possible D gene TRBD1, 5 bases. V was pared by 4 bases and J by 6 bases, with 13 bases between. The CDR3 covers 15 residues. Written as DNA, the CDR3 is TGTGCCAGCAGTTCTGGGGGACGCCGTAATTCACCCCTCCACTTT. Translated: CASSSGGRRNSPLHF.

The table lists this clonotype with a few counts. This chain uses TRBV2 with TRBJ2-1, with 7 bases matching TRBD1. The CDR3 sequence is 15 residues long. The ends lost 10 bases at V and 0 bases at J; junction bases unmatched: 9. Germline V lookup: CDR1 SNHLY, CDR2 FYNNEI. The CDR3 spells CATSETGNSYNEQFF. The CDR3 DNA follows: TGTGCCACCTCCGAGACAGGGAACTCCTACAATGAGCAGTTCTTC.

In this sample, this clonotype turned up a few times. The chain links TRBV20-1 to TRBJ2-1, with D possibly being TRBD2 (6 bases). Germline lookup yields CDR1 DFQATT and CDR2 SNEGSKA (reference sequence). This CDR3 contains 11 residues. V lost 7 bases and J 7 bases, leaving 11 bases between the germline ends. CDR3 DNA: TGCAGTGTCGGGACTCGGAATGAGCAGTTCTTC. Translating gives CSVGTRNEQFF.

The chain recombines TRBV7-2 with TRBJ2-1; D is possibly TRBD1 or TRBD2 (5 bases each). The V end was cut by 1 base, the J end by 6 bases, with 13 bases between. Germline V CDR1 and CDR2: SGHTA, FQGNSA. The CDR3 is 15 amino acids. The CDR3 protein is CASSLEGTTTNEQFF. CDR3 nucleotide sequence: TGTGCCAGCAGCTTAGAGGGGACGACCACCAATGAGCAGTTCTTC.

DNA for the CDR3: TGCAGTGCCCCGAAACCGGGACTAGCGGGAGAGACCCAGTTCTTC. Its translation is CSAPKPGLAGETQFF. This rearrangement joins TRBV20-1 to TRBJ2-5; 14 bases are shared with TRBD2. The better agreement between TRBJ2-1 and the DNA end casts doubt on the J call. In germline, CDR1 is DFQATT, CDR2 SNEGSKA (reference sequence). The CDR3 is 15 amino acids.

As regards this clonotype: Mismatch with germline at one junction end may stem from a read error. J is TRBJ2-3 and V is TRBV7-7; TRBD2 agrees at 7 bases. The CDR3 is 16 amino acids. Germline CDR1 is SSHAT and CDR2 is FNYEAQ (reference sequence). DNA for the CDR3: TGTGCTAGCAGTCTCGGATTGGGACTAAGCACAGATACGCAGTATTTT. Translating gives CASSLGLGLSTDTQYF.

This clonotype was seen only once. The gene calls are TRBV20-1 and TRBJ2-4; 8 bases agree with TRBD1. Per the germline V gene, CDR1 is DFQATT and CDR2 is SNEGSKA (reference sequence). This CDR3 spans 16 amino acids. Trimming cost V 6 bases and J 1 base; bases outside gene matches: 11. In nucleotides, the CDR3 is TGCAGTGCCCTCCCCCCGAGACAGGGGGCCAAAAACATTCAGTACTTC. Amino acid sequence: CSALPPRQGAKNIQYF.

The chain carries TRBV7-2 and TRBJ2-6; D gene unclear. Germline V gene sequence: CDR1 SGHTA, CDR2 FQGNSA. With 4 bases removed from V and 4 bases from J, the gap between germline ends came to 17 bases. This CDR3 is 17 amino acids long. The CDR3 coding sequence is TGTGCCAGCAGCTGGGCGGTAGGGTTCTCGGGGGCCAACGTCCTGACTTTC. Its protein is CASSWAVGFSGANVLTF.

This clonotype was observed once. At one boundary the junction diverges from the germline segment, which might be a read error. The gene calls are TRBV4-1 and TRBJ2-1, with 7 bases that match TRBD2. Germline-derived CDR1 and CDR2 are MGHRA and YSYEKL. The CDR3 sequence is 16 residues long. CDR3 DNA sequence: TGCGCCGGCAGCCAGGGTTGGGGGGGACCGACTAGTTACCAGTTCTTC. Translation: CAGSQGWGGPTSYQFF.

This clonotype was seen more than once but under ten times. This sequence joins TRBV20-1 and TRBJ2-4, with D perhaps matching TRBD1 (6 bases). Germline assignment: CDR1 DFQATT and CDR2 SNEGSKA (reference sequence). Trimming pared 5 bases from V and 0 bases from J, leaving 14 bases between. The CDR3 covers 15 residues. The CDR3 nucleotides read TGCAGTGCTGGGACAAACAAAGAAGCCAAAAACATTCAGTACTTC. It specifies CSAGTNKEAKNIQYF.

V usage is TRBV5-1 and J usage is TRBJ2-1, with TRBD1 matching over 9 bases. Unmatched junction bases numbered 6, after V lost 0 bases and J lost 8 bases. This CDR3 is 15 amino acids long. Per the germline V gene, CDR1 is SGHRS and CDR2 is YFSETQ. The CDR3: CASSLEGQGCDEQFF. The CDR3 nucleotides are TGCGCCAGCAGCTTGGAGGGACAGGGTTGCGATGAGCAGTTCTTC.

This clonotype occurred many times. This chain joins TRBV3-1 and TRBJ2-7; a possible D gene is TRBD2 (6 bases). This CDR3 is built from 18 residues. Trimming shortened V by 0 bases and J by 4 bases, and 22 bases separated the two germline ends. Germline CDR1 is LGHDT and CDR2 is YNNKEL (reference sequence). The CDR3: CASSQEERRGMKLYEQYF. The CDR3 nucleotides are TGTGCCAGCAGCCAAGAAGAGCGTCGCGGGATGAAACTGTACGAGCAGTACTTC.

This chain links TRBV20-1 with TRBJ1-1; D is ambiguous. V was cut by 6 bases and J by 5 bases, with 16 bases left in between. The CDR3 has 13 amino acids. Germline V lookup: CDR1 DFQATT, CDR2 SNEGSKA (reference sequence). The CDR3 sequence is CSAQGGVGTEAFF. As DNA, the CDR3 is TGCAGTGCCCAAGGCGGGGTCGGGACTGAAGCTTTCTTT.

The count of this clonotype is one. The CDR3 DNA is TGTGCCAGCAGTGTGACAGGGTCTCGATCACCCCTCCACTTT. It yields the protein CASSVTGSRSPLHF. The rearrangement links TRBV12-3 or TRBV12-4 to TRBJ1-6; 7 bases are a match to TRBD1. V lost 5 bases and J lost 10; bases outside the gene matches: 8. This CDR3 is built from 14 residues.

The chain joins TRBV7-2 to TRBJ2-7; D is unclear. This CDR3 has 15 residues. V shed 5 bases and J shed 2 bases, with 16 bases lying between them. CDR1 is SGHTA and CDR2 is FQGNSA in the germline V gene. CDR3 sequence: CASSPGAQLAYEQYF. Here the CDR3 DNA reads TGTGCCAGCAGCCCCGGAGCACAGCTAGCCTACGAGCAGTACTTC.

The chain combines TRBV21-1 with TRBJ2-5; the listed D gene, TRBD2, was not tested against the DNA. TRBV21-1 is marked as a pseudogene. This CDR3 has 17 residues. The CDR3 bases are TGTGCCAGCAGCAATTCGGCTAGCGGGGGGAGACAAGAGACCCAGTACTTC. Protein product: CASSNSASGGRQETQYF.

This chain joins TRBV5-1 and TRBJ1-5; no definite D call. CDR3 length equals 13 residues. Germline CDR1 is SGHRS and CDR2 is YFSETQ. Trimming pared 3 bases from V and 5 bases from J, leaving 9 bases between. The CDR3 DNA follows: TGCGCCAGCAGCTGGACGTTTGATCAGCCCCAGCATTTT. Protein product: CASSWTFDQPQHF.